This is a list of T cell receptor beta chains from one sample in a study of T cell repertoires in cytomegalovirus infection. TCRdb itself ran the reads through MiXCR, one entry per CDR3 protein. The repertoire has about 500,000 distinct CDR3 sequences, roughly a third of them found once; the top ten carry about 17%. These TCRs' antigens remain unknown. Sequenced material: cultured PBMCs, taken from culture after CMV antigen stimulation. The receptors derive from a human donor in good health (CMV status not recorded). Some clones in this sample may be carry-over from other donors' samples. Both conserved end residues are part of each CDR3. The order of the fields is J gene, clone size, D gene, V gene, CDR3 protein, CDR3 DNA. D genes are given only for firm matches. Some rows have no size entry. The others give once, few or many, or a class for an expanded clone.

TRBJ2-1	-	TRBD2	TRBV15	CATSRGRLAGEYYNEQFF	TGTGCCACCAGCAGAGGCCGACTAGCGGGAGAATACTACAATGAGCAGTTCTTC
TRBJ2-1	-	TRBD2	TRBV24-1	CATSDFSGRSYNEQFF	TGTGCCACCAGTGACTTTAGCGGGAGAAGCTACAATGAGCAGTTCTTC
TRBJ2-3	-	TRBD2	TRBV6-5	CASSYSPGTSGRVDTQYF	TGTGCCAGCAGTTACTCCCCCGGGACTAGCGGGAGGGTAGATACGCAGTATTTT
TRBJ1-1	-	-	TRBV7-6	CASSLGPTPEAFF	TGTGCCAGCAGCTTAGGGCCAACCCCTGAAGCTTTCTTT
TRBJ2-1	-	TRBD1	TRBV29-1	CSVAGTGGSYNEQFF	TGCAGCGTCGCGGGGACAGGGGGGTCCTACAATGAGCAGTTCTTC
TRBJ2-5	-	-	TRBV20-1	CSATRPRDSHQETQYF	TGCAGTGCCACCCGTCCGCGGGACAGTCACCAAGAGACCCAGTACTTC
TRBJ2-3	-	TRBD2	TRBV20-1	CRARLAGRDTQYF	TGCAGGGCCAGACTAGCGGGCAGAGACACGCAGTATTTT
TRBJ1-1	few	TRBD1	TRBV11-2	CASSLASGQGRNTEAFF	TGTGCCAGCAGCTTAGCCTCCGGACAGGGAAGGAACACTGAAGCTTTCTTT
TRBJ2-2	once	-	TRBV2	CASSEAENTGELFF	TGTGCCAGCAGTGAAGCGGAAAACACCGGGGAGCTGTTTTTT
TRBJ2-3	-	TRBD1	TRBV20-1	CSARETGASRTDTQYF	TGCAGTGCTAGAGAGACAGGGGCCTCCCGCACAGATACGCAGTATTTT
TRBJ1-2	few	-	TRBV12-3/TRBV12-4	CASSSSVVYFYGYTF	TGTGCCAGCAGTTCCTCTGTAGTGTACTTCTATGGCTACACCTTC
TRBJ1-1	many	-	TRBV7-9	CASSGNLNTEAFF	TGTGCCAGCAGCGGAAATTTGAACACTGAAGCTTTCTTT
TRBJ2-1	few	-	TRBV12-3/TRBV12-4	CASTTSASSYNEQFF	TGTGCCAGCACCACCTCGGCCAGCTCCTACAATGAGCAGTTCTTC
TRBJ1-1	-	-	TRBV10-3	CAMTVGGVTEAFF	TGTGCCATGACTGTGGGAGGGGTAACTGAAGCTTTCTTT
TRBJ2-1	-	TRBD2	TRBV4-2	CASSQVQAGVNNEQFF	TGTGCCAGCAGCCAAGTTCAAGCGGGAGTTAACAATGAGCAGTTCTTC
TRBJ2-1	-	TRBD1	TRBV25-1	CASSVPGQGYNEQFF	TGTGCCAGCAGTGTCCCCGGACAGGGTTACAATGAGCAGTTCTTC